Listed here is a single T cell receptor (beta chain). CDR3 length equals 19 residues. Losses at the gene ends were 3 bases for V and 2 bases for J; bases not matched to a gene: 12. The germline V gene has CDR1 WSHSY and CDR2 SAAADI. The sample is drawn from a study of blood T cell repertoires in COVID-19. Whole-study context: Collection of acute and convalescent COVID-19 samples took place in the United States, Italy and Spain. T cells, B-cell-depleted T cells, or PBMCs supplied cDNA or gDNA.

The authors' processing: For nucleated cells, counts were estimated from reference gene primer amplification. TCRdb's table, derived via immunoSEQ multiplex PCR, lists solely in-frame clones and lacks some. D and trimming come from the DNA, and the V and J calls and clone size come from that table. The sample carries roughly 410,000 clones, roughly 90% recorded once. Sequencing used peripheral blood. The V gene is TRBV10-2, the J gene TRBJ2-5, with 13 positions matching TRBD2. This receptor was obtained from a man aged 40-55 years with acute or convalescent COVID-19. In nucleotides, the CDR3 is TGCGCCAGCAGTGATAACAAGGAAAGGGGACTAGCGGGACAAGAGACCCAGTACTTC. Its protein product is CASSDNKERGLAGQETQYF.